The clone carrying this TCR beta chain has only a few counts. Antigen specificity is unknown. Other DNA sequences from this sample encode an identical CDR3 as well. V was clipped by 5 bases and J by 3 bases; unmatched bases: 4. The CDR3 is 14 residues long. Germline-derived CDR1 and CDR2 are MNHEY and SMNVEV (reference sequence). The data stem from a study of radiation and T cells in renal cell carcinoma. Study outcomes and limitations: Pretreatment tumor biopsies were lacking, so baseline clonotypes are unknown. In blood, top tumor clones expanded by 2 weeks, shrinking by 4.

The time point here: baseline pretreatment blood. Treatment defined: 15 Gy SBRT to primary tumor, nephrectomy 4 weeks later. After SBRT, blood was collected at 2 and 4 weeks, plus baseline. Clear cell pathology was present in this patient's renal cell carcinoma. Sequencing was performed with immunoSEQ multiplex PCR; in TCRdb, only in-frame clones are kept and a portion is missing. The table has some 150,000 clones, around four fifths seen once. The rearrangement links TRBV27 to TRBJ1-2; 9 nucleotides line up with TRBD1. The sample in question was blood, obtained from a patient whose treatment included radiotherapy and nephrectomy. This sequence originates from a woman aged 50 to 65 with renal cell carcinoma. CDR3 in DNA: TGTGCCAGCAGTCTCCGGGACAGGGACTATGGCTACACCTTC. It is translated as CASSLRDRDYGYTF.